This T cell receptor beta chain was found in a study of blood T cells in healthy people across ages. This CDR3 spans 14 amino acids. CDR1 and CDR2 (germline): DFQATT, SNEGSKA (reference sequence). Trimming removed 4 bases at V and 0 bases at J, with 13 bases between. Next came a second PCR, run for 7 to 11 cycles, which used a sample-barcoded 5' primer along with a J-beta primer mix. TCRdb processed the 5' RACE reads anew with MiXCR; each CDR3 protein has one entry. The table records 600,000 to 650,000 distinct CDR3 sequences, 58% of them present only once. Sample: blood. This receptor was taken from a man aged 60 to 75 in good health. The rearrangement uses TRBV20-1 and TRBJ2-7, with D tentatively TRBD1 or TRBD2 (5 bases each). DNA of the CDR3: TGCAGTGCTAAACCGGGACCGAACTCCTACGAGCAGTACTTC. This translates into CSAKPGPNSYEQYF.